The 5 T cell receptor beta chains reported below all come from one sample, sequenced in a study of blood T cell repertoires in COVID-19. This table comes from immunoSEQ multiplex PCR, and its TCRdb copy is limited to in-frame clones, with some not included. The sample records roughly 150,000 clones, over 80% being singletons. Material for sequencing was PBMCs or T cells enriched from blood (not recorded which). These receptor sequences come from a man in his 70s who had been exposed to COVID-19.

This rearrangement joins TRBV19 to TRBJ2-5; D possibly corresponds to TRBD1 (6 bases). The CDR3 covers 15 residues. Trimming removed 5 bases from V and 6 bases from J, with 19 bases in between. Looked up from germline, CDR1 is LNHDA and CDR2 is SQIVND (reference sequence). The CDR3 coding sequence is TGTGCCAGTAGTCCTGGGCGCGAGACAGGACAGACCCAGTACTTC. This codes for CASSPGRETGQTQYF.

V is TRBV28 and J is TRBJ1-6, with D possibly TRBD1 on 5 matching bases. V lost 5 bases and J lost 2, with 19 bases in between. The CDR3 has 18 residues. Germline CDR1 is MDHEN and CDR2 is SYDVKM. Here the CDR3 reads CASSTIGGGRAYNSPLHF. CDR3 DNA: TGTGCCAGCAGTACGATAGGCGGGGGAAGGGCCTATAATTCACCCCTCCACTTT.

In this sample, this clone turned up once. The genes are TRBV4-2 and TRBJ2-3, with 8 nucleotides matching TRBD2. Germline CDR1 reads LGHNA; CDR2 reads YNFKEQ. The CDR3 contains 17 residues. V lost 0 bases and J lost 5; bases outside the gene matches: 10. The CDR3 reads CASSQDRGGGGIDTQYF. CDR3 DNA: TGTGCCAGCAGCCAAGATAGAGGCGGCGGGGGGATAGATACGCAGTATTTT.

The rearrangement uses TRBV6-5 and TRBJ2-7, with 9 bases fitting TRBD1. Germline CDR1 is MNHEY and CDR2 is SVGAGI. The CDR3 has 13 residues. Written as DNA, the CDR3 is TGTGGCTCGGGACAGGGACGTTTCTACGAGCAGTACTTC. Its protein product is CGSGQGRFYEQYF.

The table lists this clone with a count of one. The chain combines TRBV12-3 or TRBV12-4 with TRBJ1-1; no clear D gene. CDR3 length: 13 residues. Trimming stripped 8 bases from V and 5 bases from J, with 15 bases between. This CDR3 is CASRDLGWTEAFF. CDR3 sequence (DNA): TGTGCCAGCCGCGACCTGGGCTGGACTGAAGCTTTCTTT.